Below are 2 T cell receptor beta chains sequenced from a single sample in a study of CD8 T cells in Susac syndrome. A quantity of roughly 0.5 to 1 ug RNA underwent reverse transcription using random hexamers. TCRdb processed the immunoSEQ multiplex PCR reads anew with MiXCR; each CDR3 protein has one entry. This repertoire shows approximately 110,000 distinct CDR3 sequences, 80% to 95% found once; its top ten account for roughly 0.29%. Sequencing was carried out using CD8+ T cells from PBMCs. The receptors derive from a human donor with multiple sclerosis.

This clonotype came up once. The rearrangement uses TRBV12-3 or TRBV12-4 and TRBJ1-6; no definite D call. Trimming cost V 6 bases and J 9 bases, with 15 bases left between them. This CDR3 comprises 14 residues. The CDR3 coding sequence is TGTGCCAGCAGCTACCGGGCCACGGGTTCACCCCTCCACTTT. This translates into CASSYRATGSPLHF.

The V call is TRBV20-1, the J call TRBJ2-5, with TRBD2 matching 9 bases. Germline V CDR1 and CDR2: DFQATT, SNEGSKA (reference sequence). This CDR3 spans 14 amino acids. Unmatched junction bases numbered 3, after V lost 3 bases and J lost 1 base. The CDR3 loop is CSASRAGGQETQYF. The CDR3 DNA sequence: TGCAGTGCTAGTAGAGCGGGGGGCCAAGAGACCCAGTACTTC.